The T cell receptor beta chain described here comes from a study of immune evolution from preneoplasia to lung adenocarcinoma. In the study overall: HLA loss of heterozygosity: roughly 6.6% AIS, 15% MIA, about 30% ADC, none AAH. Study findings and constraints: KRAS-mutant nodules had the highest T cell clonality.

The CDR3 consists of 13 residues. Germline V CDR1 and CDR2: MNHNS, SASEGT. V was pared by 6 bases and J by 4 bases, with 4 bases of the junction left unmatched. Sequencing used immunoSEQ multiplex PCR; TCRdb keeps in-frame clones, though not all of them. The sample includes under 3,500 clones, 88% of them seen just once. Points on this clone: As yet, its antigen is unknown.

The sequenced material came from FFPE invasive lung adenocarcinoma tissue. V usage is TRBV6-1 and J usage is TRBJ1-1, with 8 bases that match TRBD1. This TCR came from a person aged 65-85 years with invasive lung adenocarcinoma. CDR3 nucleotides: TGTGCCAGCAGGGACAGGGCTCCCACTGAAGCTTTCTTT. Protein product: CASRDRAPTEAFF.